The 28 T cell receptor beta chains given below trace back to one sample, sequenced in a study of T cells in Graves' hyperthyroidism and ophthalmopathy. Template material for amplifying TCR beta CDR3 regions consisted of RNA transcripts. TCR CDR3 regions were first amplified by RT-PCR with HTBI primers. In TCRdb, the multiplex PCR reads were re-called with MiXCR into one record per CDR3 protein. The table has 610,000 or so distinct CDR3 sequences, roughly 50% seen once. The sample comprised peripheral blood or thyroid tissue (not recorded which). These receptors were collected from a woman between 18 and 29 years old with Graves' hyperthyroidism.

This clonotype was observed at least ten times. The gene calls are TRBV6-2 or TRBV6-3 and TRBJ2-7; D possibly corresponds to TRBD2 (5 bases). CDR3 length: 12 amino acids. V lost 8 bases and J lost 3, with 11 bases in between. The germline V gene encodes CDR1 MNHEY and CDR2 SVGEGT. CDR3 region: CASETISYEQYF. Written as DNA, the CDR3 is TGTGCCAGCGAGACTATAAGCTACGAGCAGTACTTC.

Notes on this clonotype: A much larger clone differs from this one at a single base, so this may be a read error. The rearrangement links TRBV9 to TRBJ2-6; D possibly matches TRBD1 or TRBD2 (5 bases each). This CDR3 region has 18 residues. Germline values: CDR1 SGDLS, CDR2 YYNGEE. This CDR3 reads CASSAGTAAFSGANALTF. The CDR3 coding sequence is TGTGCCAGCAGCGCCGGGACGGCCGCTTTCTCTGGGGCCAACGCCCTGACTTTC.

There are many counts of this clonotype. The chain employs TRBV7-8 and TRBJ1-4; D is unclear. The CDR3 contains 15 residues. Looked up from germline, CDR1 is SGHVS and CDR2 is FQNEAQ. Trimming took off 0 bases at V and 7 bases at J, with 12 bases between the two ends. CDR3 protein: CASSLARRVGEKLFF. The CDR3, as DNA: TGTGCCAGCAGCTTAGCGAGGAGGGTGGGTGAAAAACTGTTTTTT.

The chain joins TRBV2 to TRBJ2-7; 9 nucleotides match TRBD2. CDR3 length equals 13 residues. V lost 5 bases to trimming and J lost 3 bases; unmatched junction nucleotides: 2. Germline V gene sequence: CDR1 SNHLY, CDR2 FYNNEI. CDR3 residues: CASSKLAGYEQYF. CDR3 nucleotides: TGTGCCAGCAGTAAACTAGCGGGCTACGAGCAGTACTTC.

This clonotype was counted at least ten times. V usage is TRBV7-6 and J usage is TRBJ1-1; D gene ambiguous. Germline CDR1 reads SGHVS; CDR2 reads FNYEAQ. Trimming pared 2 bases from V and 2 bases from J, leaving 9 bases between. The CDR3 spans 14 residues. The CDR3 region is CASSLREANTEAFF. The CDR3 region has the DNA TGTGCCAGCAGCTTAAGGGAGGCCAACACTGAAGCTTTCTTT.

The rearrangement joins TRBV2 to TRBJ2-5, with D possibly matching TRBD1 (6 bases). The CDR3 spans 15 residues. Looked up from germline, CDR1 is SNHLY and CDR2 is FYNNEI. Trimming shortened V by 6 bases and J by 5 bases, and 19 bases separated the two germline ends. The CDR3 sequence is CASRDRRNTGETQYF. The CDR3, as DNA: TGTGCCAGCAGAGACAGGAGGAACACCGGGGAGACCCAGTACTTC.

CDR3 DNA sequence: TGTGCCAGCAGTTTAAGCGGTTGGGGCATGGAGACCCAGTACTTC. The encoded protein is CASSLSGWGMETQYF. This rearrangement joins TRBV27 to TRBJ2-5; the D call may be TRBD1 or TRBD2 (5 bases each). Germline-derived CDR1 and CDR2 are MNHEY and SMNVEV (reference sequence). The CDR3 is 15 residues long. The germline V and J ends were trimmed by 2 bases and 5 bases, with 15 bases remaining between them.

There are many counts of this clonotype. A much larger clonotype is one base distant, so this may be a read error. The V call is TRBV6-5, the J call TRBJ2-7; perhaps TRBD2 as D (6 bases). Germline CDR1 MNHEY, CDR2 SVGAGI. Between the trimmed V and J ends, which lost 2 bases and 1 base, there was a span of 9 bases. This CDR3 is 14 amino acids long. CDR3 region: CASSYEEGSYEQYF. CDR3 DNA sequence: TGTGCCAGCAGTTACGAGGAGGGGTCCTACGAGCAGTACTTC.

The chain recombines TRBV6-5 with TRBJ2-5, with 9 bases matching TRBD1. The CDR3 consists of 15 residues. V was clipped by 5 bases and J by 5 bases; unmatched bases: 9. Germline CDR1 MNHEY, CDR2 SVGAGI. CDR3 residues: CASSEILTGGETQYF. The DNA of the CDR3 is TGTGCCAGCAGTGAAATTTTGACAGGGGGTGAGACCCAGTACTTC.

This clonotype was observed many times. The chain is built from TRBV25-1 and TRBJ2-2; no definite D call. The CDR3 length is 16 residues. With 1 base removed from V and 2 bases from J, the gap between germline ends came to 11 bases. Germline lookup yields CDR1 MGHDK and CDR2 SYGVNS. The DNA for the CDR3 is TGTGCCAGCAGTGAATTCATAGGGCGAAACACCGGGGAGCTGTTTTTT. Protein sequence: CASSEFIGRNTGELFF.

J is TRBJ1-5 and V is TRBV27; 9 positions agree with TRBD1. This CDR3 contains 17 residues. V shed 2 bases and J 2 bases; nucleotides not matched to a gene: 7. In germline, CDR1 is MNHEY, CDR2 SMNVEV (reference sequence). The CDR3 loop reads CASSLMGQGFRNQPQHF. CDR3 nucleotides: TGTGCCAGCAGTTTAATGGGACAGGGTTTCCGCAATCAGCCCCAGCATTTT.

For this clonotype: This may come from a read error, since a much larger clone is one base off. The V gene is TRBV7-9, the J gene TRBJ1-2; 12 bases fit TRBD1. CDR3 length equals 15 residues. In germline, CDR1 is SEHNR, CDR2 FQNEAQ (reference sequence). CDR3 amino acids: CAGSGPGQGAEGYTF. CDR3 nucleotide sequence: TGTGCCGGCAGCGGCCCGGGACAGGGGGCGGAAGGCTACACCTTC.

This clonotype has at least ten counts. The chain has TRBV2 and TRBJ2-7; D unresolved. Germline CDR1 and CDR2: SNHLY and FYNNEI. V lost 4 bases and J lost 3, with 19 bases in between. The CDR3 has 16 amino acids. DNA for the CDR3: TGTGCCAGCAGTGGATGGCAGCTTGAAAGAAACTACGAGCAGTACTTC. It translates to CASSGWQLERNYEQYF.

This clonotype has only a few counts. The CDR3 reads CASSQDLWGAEGTEAFF. The CDR3 DNA sequence: TGTGCCAGCAGCCAAGATCTGTGGGGGGCAGAGGGCACTGAAGCTTTCTTT. This rearrangement joins TRBV3-1 to TRBJ1-1; TRBD1 might be the D (6 bases). CDR1 and CDR2 from the germline V gene are LGHDT and YNNKEL (reference sequence). Trimming left V 0 bases short and J 4 bases short, with 18 bases between. This CDR3 is 17 amino acids long.

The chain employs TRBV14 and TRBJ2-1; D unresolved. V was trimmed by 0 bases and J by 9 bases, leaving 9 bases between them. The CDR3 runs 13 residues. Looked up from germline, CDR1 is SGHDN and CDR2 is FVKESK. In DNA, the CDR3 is TGTGCCAGCAGCCAAGATTTGGCTGGTGAGCAGTTCTTC. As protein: CASSQDLAGEQFF.

The CDR3 here is CSVQDRGYQETQYF. The CDR3 nucleotides read TGCAGCGTCCAGGACAGGGGGTACCAAGAGACCCAGTACTTC. The chain links TRBV29-1 to TRBJ2-7; 10 nucleotides match TRBD1. With the DNA end fitting TRBJ2-5 better, the J assignment may be wrong. CDR3 size: 14 residues. Germline V gene lookup returns CDR1 SQVTM and CDR2 ANQGSEA.

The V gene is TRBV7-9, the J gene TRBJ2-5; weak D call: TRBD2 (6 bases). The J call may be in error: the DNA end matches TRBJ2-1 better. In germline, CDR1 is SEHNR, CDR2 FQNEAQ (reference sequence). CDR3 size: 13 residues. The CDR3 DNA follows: TGTGCCAGCAGCAAATCGCGGGAAGATGAGCAGTTCTTC. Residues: CASSKSREDEQFF.

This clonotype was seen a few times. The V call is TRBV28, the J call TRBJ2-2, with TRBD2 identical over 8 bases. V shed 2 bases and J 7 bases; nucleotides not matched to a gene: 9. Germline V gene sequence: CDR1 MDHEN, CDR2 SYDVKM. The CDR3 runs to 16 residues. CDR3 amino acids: CASSLGSQRESGELFF. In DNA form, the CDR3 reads TGTGCCAGCAGTTTAGGTTCCCAGCGGGAGAGCGGGGAGCTGTTTTTT.

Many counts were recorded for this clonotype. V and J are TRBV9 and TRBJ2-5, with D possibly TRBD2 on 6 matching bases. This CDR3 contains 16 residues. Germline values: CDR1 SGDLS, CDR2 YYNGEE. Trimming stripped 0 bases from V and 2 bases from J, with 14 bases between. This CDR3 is CASSVGLQDYQETQYF. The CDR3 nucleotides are TGTGCCAGCAGCGTAGGATTGCAGGACTATCAAGAGACCCAGTACTTC.

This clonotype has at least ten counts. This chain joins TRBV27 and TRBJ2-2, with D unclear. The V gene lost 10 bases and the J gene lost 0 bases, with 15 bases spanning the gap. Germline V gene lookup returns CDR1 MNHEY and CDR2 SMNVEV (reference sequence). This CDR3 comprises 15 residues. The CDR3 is CATQERHANTGELFF. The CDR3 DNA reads TGTGCCACCCAAGAGAGGCACGCGAACACCGGGGAGCTGTTTTTT.

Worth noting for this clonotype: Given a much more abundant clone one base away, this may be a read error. In DNA, the CDR3 is TGCGCCAGCGGCCATCCGGGATCAAGGAACCGCGAGCAGTACTTC. Translation gives CASGHPGSRNREQYF. The gene calls are TRBV4-1 and TRBJ2-7, with D possibly matching TRBD2 (5 bases). Germline-derived CDR1 and CDR2 are MGHRA and YSYEKL. This CDR3 is built from 15 residues.

Here the CDR3 reads CSARDLAGGRDEQYF. DNA for the CDR3: TGCAGTGCTAGAGATTTAGCGGGAGGGAGGGACGAGCAGTACTTC. The genes are TRBV20-1 and TRBJ2-7; TRBD2 aligns across 11 bases. CDR1 and CDR2 (germline): DFQATT, SNEGSKA (reference sequence). The junction had 6 bases not matched to a gene; V was cut back by 0 bases and J by 5 bases. This CDR3 has 15 residues.

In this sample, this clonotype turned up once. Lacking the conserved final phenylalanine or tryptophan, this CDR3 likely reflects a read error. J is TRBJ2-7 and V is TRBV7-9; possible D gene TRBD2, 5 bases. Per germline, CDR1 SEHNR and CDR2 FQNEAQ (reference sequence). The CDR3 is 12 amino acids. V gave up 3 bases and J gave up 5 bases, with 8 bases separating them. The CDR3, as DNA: TGTGCCAGCAGCTTGGTAGCGAACGAGCAGTACCTC. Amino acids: CASSLVANEQYL.

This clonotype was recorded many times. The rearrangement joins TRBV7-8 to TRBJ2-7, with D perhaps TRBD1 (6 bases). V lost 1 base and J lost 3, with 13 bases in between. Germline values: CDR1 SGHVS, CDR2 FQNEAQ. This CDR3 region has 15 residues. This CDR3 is CASSLEAGDIYEQYF. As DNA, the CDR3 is TGTGCCAGCAGCTTAGAGGCAGGGGATATCTACGAGCAGTACTTC.

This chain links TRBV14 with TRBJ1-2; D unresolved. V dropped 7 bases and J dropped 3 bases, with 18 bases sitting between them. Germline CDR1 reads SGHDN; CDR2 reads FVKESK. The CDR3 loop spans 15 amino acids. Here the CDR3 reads CASTPSDGTDYGYTF. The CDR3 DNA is TGTGCCAGCACCCCCTCGGACGGAACCGACTATGGCTACACCTTC. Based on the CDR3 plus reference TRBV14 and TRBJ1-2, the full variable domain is EAGVTQFPSHSVIEKGQTVTLRCDPISGHDNLYWYRRVMGKEIKFLLHFVKESKQDESGMPNNRFLAERTGGTYSTLKVQPAELEDSGVYFCASTPSDGTDYGYTFGSGTRLTVV.

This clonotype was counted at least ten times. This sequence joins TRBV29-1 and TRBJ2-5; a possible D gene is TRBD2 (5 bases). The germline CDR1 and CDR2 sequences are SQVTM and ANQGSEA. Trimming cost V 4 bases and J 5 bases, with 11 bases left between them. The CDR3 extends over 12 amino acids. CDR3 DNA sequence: TGCAGCGTTGTATTGAGAGGGGAGACCCAGTACTTC. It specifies CSVVLRGETQYF.

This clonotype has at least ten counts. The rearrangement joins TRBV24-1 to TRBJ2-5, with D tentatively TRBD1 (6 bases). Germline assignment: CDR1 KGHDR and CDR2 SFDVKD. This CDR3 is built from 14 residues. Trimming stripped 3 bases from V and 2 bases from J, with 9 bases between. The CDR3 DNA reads TGTGCCACCAGTGATCCGGACAGTCAAGAGACCCAGTACTTC. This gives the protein CATSDPDSQETQYF.

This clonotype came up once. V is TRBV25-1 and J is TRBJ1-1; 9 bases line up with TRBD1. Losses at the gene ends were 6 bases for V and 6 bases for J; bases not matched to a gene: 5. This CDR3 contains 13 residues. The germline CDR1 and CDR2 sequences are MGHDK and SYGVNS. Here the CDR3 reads CASRGQGEAEAFF. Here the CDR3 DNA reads TGTGCCAGCAGGGGACAGGGTGAGGCTGAAGCTTTCTTT.